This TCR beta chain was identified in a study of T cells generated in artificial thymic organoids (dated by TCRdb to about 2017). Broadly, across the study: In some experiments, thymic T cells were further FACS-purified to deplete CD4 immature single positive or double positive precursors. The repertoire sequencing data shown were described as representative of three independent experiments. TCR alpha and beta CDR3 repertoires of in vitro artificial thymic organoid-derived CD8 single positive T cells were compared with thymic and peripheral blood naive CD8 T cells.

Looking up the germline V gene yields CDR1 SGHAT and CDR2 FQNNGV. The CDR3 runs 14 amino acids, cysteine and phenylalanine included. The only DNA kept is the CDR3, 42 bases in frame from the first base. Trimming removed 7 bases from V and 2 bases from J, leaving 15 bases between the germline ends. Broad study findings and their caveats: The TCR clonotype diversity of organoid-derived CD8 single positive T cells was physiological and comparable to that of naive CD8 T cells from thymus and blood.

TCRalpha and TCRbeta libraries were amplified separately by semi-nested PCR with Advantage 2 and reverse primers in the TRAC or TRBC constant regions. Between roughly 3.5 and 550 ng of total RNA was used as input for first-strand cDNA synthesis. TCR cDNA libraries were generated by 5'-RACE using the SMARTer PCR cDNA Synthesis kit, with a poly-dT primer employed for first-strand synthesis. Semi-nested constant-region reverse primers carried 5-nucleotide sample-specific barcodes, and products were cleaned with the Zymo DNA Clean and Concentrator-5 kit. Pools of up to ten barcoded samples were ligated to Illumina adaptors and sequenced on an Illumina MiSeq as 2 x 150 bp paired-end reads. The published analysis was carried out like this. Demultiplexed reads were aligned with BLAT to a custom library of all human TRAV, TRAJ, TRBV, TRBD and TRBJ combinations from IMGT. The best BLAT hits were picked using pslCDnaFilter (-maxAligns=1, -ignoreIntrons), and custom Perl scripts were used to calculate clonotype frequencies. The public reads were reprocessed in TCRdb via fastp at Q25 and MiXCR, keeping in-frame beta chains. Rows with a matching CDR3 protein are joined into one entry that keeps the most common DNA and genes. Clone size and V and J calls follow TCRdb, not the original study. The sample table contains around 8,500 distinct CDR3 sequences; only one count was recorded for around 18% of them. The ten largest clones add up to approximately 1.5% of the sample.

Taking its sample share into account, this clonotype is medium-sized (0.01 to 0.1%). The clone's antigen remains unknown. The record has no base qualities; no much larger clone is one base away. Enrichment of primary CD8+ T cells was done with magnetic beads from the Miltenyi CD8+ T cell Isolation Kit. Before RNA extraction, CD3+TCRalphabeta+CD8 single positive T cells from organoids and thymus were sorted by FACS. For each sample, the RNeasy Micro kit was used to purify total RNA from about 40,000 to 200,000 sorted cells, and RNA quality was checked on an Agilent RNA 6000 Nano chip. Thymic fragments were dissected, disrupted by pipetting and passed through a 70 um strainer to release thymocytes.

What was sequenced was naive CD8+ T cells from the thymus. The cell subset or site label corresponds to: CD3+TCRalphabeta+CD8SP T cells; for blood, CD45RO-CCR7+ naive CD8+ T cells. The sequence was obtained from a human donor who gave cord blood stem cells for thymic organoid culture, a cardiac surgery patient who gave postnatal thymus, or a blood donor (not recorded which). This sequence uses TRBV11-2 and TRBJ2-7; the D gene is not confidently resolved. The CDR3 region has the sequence CASTKMGRTYEQYF. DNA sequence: TGTGCCAGCACCAAAATGGGCAGAACCTACGAGCAGTACTTC.